This TCR beta chain was found in a study of siplizumab effects on memory and regulatory T cells. Study results and caveats: Apparently more diverse than memory cells, naive T cells also seemed major alloresponse contributors. Proliferating CD4+ or CD8+ clones, roughly 75-95% of them, lacked an assignable naive or memory phenotype.

Unmatched junction bases numbered 0, after V lost 9 bases and J lost 4 bases. CDR3 length: 13 residues. Germline loops: CDR1 SNHLY, CDR2 FYNNEI. In each sample, approximately 100,000 TCR templates were assayed. Using immunoSEQ multiplex PCR, the repertoire was profiled, and TCRdb retains in-frame clones only, with some absent. The data hold around 100,000 clones, with about 93% observed a single time. In regard to this clone: The antigen remains undetermined.

V gene TRBV2 combines with J gene TRBJ2-2, with 12 bases aligning to TRBD1. The source of this sequence is a human donor in good health. The material sequenced was non-Treg CD4+ T cells sorted from blood. The CDR3 region is CARGQGATGELFF. The CDR3 nucleotides read TGTGCCAGGGGACAGGGGGCCACCGGGGAGCTGTTTTTT. Filled out from reference TRBV2 and TRBJ2-2, the complete variable domain reads EPEVTQTPSHQVTQMGQEVILRCVPISNHLYFYWYRQILGQKVEFLVSFYNNEISEKSEIFDDQFSVERPDGSNFTLKIRSTKLEDSAMYFCARGQGATGELFFGEGSRLTVL.